This T cell receptor (beta chain) was identified in a study of T cell responses to AZD1222 COVID-19 vaccine. Study-level points and caveats: Just a handful of AZD1222 recipients tested seropositive at baseline.

Generated by immunoSEQ multiplex PCR, the TCRdb table keeps only in-frame clones and is missing some. The sample has 110,000 to 150,000 clones, 85% to 95% seen once. As for this clone: Its antigen is unknown.

Looked up from germline, CDR1 is LGHDT and CDR2 is YNNKEL (reference sequence). This CDR3 comprises 14 residues. V lost 5 bases and J lost 8, with 15 bases in between. The receptor's source is an adult in good health. The chain carries TRBV3-1 (or the pseudogene TRBV3-2) and TRBJ1-4; D call uncertain. The material was peripheral blood, obtained on day 0 of AZD1222 vaccination. The CDR3 bases are TGTGCCAGCAGCTACCTAGTTACACCAGAAAAACTGTTTTTT. Translating gives CASSYLVTPEKLFF.